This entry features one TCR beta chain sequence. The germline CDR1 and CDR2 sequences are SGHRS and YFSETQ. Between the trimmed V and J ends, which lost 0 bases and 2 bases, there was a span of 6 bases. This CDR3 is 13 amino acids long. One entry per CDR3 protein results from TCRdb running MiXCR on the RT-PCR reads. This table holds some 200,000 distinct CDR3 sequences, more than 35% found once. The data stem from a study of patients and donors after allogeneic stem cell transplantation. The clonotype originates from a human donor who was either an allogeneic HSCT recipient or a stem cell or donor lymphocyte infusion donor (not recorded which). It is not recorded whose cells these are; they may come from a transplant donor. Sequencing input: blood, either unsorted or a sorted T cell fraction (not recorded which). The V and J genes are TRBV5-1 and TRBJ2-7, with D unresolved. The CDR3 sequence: CASSLEAPYEQYF. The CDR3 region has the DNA TGCGCCAGCAGCTTGGAAGCCCCCTACGAGCAGTACTTC.